This TCR beta chain was recorded in a study of T cells in Graves' hyperthyroidism and ophthalmopathy. Study observations and caveats: Blood shared most expanded thyroid clonotypes above 0.001.

An approximately 9.8 ml volume of fresh peripheral blood provided the PBMCs. TCR beta CDR3 sequences were amplified from RNA transcripts. TCR CDR3 regions were first amplified by RT-PCR with HTBI primers. TCRdb reanalysed the multiplex PCR reads using MiXCR and keeps one entry per CDR3 protein. Here the sample spans 370,000 or so distinct CDR3 sequences, approximately 12% being singletons. This clonotype was detected only a few times. The antigen remains undetermined. Germline CDR1 MNHNS, CDR2 SASEGT. Trimming removed 6 bases from V and 3 bases from J, with 17 bases in between. This CDR3 region has 16 residues.

Sequenced material: blood. The TCR was taken from a man aged 30 to 45 with Graves' hyperthyroidism that later progressed to Graves' ophthalmopathy. J is TRBJ2-2 and V is TRBV6-1; D is perhaps TRBD2 (6 bases). CDR3 DNA: TGTGCCAGCAGCTCCGGGACTCCAAGCTACACCGGGGAGCTGTTTTTT. It translates to CASSSGTPSYTGELFF.